The 26 T cell receptor beta chains in this list originate from one sample, sequenced in a study of Ad26.COV2.S vaccination and SARS-CoV-2 variants. Treatment specified: some 20 received Ad26.COV2.S at low or high dose, single or two shots; about 5 received placebo; per-sample allocation not given. Samples came from day 63 after the first vaccine or placebo injection. TCRdb keeps only in-frame clones here, not all; method: immunoSEQ multiplex PCR. Among some 480,000 clones listed, roughly nine tenths were seen once. The sample consisted of peripheral blood, taken in a trial of Ad26.COV2.S vaccine versus placebo. The source of these receptors is a person between 18 and 59 years old who received the Ad26.COV2.S COVID-19 vaccine or a placebo.

This chain links TRBV27 with TRBJ2-5; either TRBD1 or TRBD2 may fit D (5 bases each). V was pared by 6 bases and J by 4 bases, with 18 bases between. Germline values: CDR1 MNHEY, CDR2 SMNVEV (reference sequence). The CDR3 loop spans 15 amino acids. The CDR3 protein is CASRTTALRVETQYF. The CDR3 DNA is TGTGCCAGCAGAACGACAGCCCTGAGGGTAGAGACCCAGTACTTC.

The rearrangement links TRBV7-5 to TRBJ2-7. TRBV7-5 is described as a pseudogene. The CDR3 contains 15 residues. DNA for the CDR3: TGTGCCAGAAGCTTATCCCTTGCTAGGGACTACGAGCAGTACTTC. This gives the protein CARSLSLARDYEQYF.

This rearrangement joins TRBV7-8 to TRBJ2-7; possibly TRBD1 or TRBD2 for D (5 bases each). Trimming stripped 5 bases from V and 5 bases from J, with 10 bases between. The CDR3 has 12 amino acids. The germline V gene has CDR1 SGHVS and CDR2 FQNEAQ. The chain's CDR3 is CASSLGTDEQYF. CDR3 sequence (DNA): TGTGCCAGCAGCCTCGGGACGGACGAGCAGTACTTC.

The chain carries TRBV2 and TRBJ1-6, with D possibly being TRBD1 (6 bases). V lost 3 bases and J 2 bases, leaving 11 bases between the germline ends. This CDR3 spans 16 amino acids. Germline CDR1 reads SNHLY; CDR2 reads FYNNEI. The CDR3: CASSERGAAYNSPLHF. The CDR3 nucleotides are TGTGCCAGCAGTGAGCGGGGGGCGGCCTATAATTCACCCCTCCACTTT.

A word on this clone: A read error is likely, as this CDR3 ends without the conserved phenylalanine or tryptophan. The genes are TRBV6-1 and TRBJ2-7, with TRBD2 as a possible D gene (6 bases). CDR1 is MNHNS, CDR2 SASEGT, per germline. V dropped 1 base and J dropped 9 bases, with 19 bases sitting between them. The CDR3 consists of 15 residues. In DNA form, the CDR3 reads TGTGCCAGCAGTGAAGGGCCAGGGAGTCTCGGGGGGCAGTACCTC. As protein: CASSEGPGSLGGQYL.

CDR3 DNA: TGTGCCAGCAGCTTATGGGCTAGCGGGAGCTTCTACAATGAGCAGTTCTTC. Protein sequence: CASSLWASGSFYNEQFF. The V gene is TRBV7-2, the J gene TRBJ2-1; 10 nucleotides line up with TRBD2. The CDR3 loop spans 17 amino acids. Germline-derived CDR1 and CDR2 are SGHTA and FQGNSA. Trimming at V came to 2 bases and at J to 3 bases, leaving 7 bases not matched to a gene.

The chain joins TRBV12-5 to TRBJ2-1, with TRBD1 matching 7 bases. The CDR3 is 15 residues long. CDR1 LGHNT and CDR2 FRNRAP come from the germline V gene. Losses at the gene ends were 1 base for V and 6 bases for J; bases not matched to a gene: 6. The DNA of the CDR3 is TGTGCTAGTGGTTTGGGACAGGGAAGTCCCAATGAGCAGTTCTTC. Amino acids: CASGLGQGSPNEQFF. Based on the CDR3 plus reference TRBV12-5 and TRBJ2-1, the full variable domain is DARVTQTPRHKVTEMGQEVTMRCQPILGHNTVFWYRQTMMQGLELLAYFRNRAPLDDSGMPKDRFSAEMPDATLATLKIQPSEPRDSAVYFCASGLGQGSPNEQFFGPGTRLTVL.

V and J are TRBV5-5 and TRBJ2-3; 7 bases agree with TRBD1. The germline gives CDR1 SGHKS, CDR2 YYEKEE (reference sequence). CDR3 length equals 18 residues. V dropped 4 bases and J dropped 7; count of bases not matched to a gene: 21. CDR3 sequence (DNA): TGTGCCAGCAGCGCTCAGGATAGCCCGACAGGGATGGGGAATACGCAGTATTTT. Protein sequence: CASSAQDSPTGMGNTQYF. Supplemented by reference TRBV5-5 and TRBJ2-3, the full variable domain reads DAGVTQSPTHLIKTRGQQVTLRCSPISGHKSVSWYQQVLGQGPQFIFQYYEKEERGRGNFPDRFSARQFPNYSSELNVNALLLGDSALYLCASSAQDSPTGMGNTQYFGPGTRLTVL.

This chain joins TRBV9 and TRBJ2-3, with 8 bases lining up with TRBD2. The J segment lost 4 bases and the V segment lost 3 bases, leaving 16 bases of the junction unmatched. There are 18 residues in the CDR3. Looked up from germline, CDR1 is SGDLS and CDR2 is YYNGEE. The CDR3 is CASSGRTSGHKPADTQYF. The CDR3 bases are TGTGCCAGCAGCGGCAGAACTAGCGGCCATAAGCCCGCAGATACGCAGTATTTT.

The chain combines TRBV4-3 with TRBJ1-5; TRBD1 matches at 8 bases. V lost 4 bases and J lost 9; bases outside the gene matches: 8. Per germline, CDR1 LGHNA and CDR2 YSLEER. There are 14 residues in the CDR3. Here the CDR3 reads CASSRDRFIVPQHF. CDR3 DNA: TGCGCCAGCAGCCGGGACAGGTTCATTGTGCCCCAGCATTTT.

This rearrangement joins TRBV3-1 (or the pseudogene TRBV3-2) to TRBJ2-5; D is ambiguous. The CDR3 covers 15 residues. The V and J ends lost 1 base and 0 bases respectively, with 9 bases between them. Germline CDR1 and CDR2: LGHDT and YNNKEL (reference sequence). This chain's CDR3 is CASSQGARYQETQYF. The CDR3 coding sequence is TGTGCCAGCAGCCAAGGTGCCAGATACCAAGAGACCCAGTACTTC.

The chain has TRBV7-9 and TRBJ1-2; the D is unclear. Between the trimmed V and J ends, which lost 3 bases and 6 bases, there was a span of 11 bases. CDR1 and CDR2 from the germline V gene are SEHNR and FQNEAQ (reference sequence). The CDR3 is 13 residues long. The CDR3 is CASSFRVEDGYTF. The CDR3, as DNA: TGTGCCAGCAGCTTTAGGGTGGAGGATGGCTACACCTTC.

The chain uses TRBV19 and TRBJ1-2; TRBD1 matches 7 bases. CDR1 is LNHDA and CDR2 is SQIVND in the germline V gene (reference sequence). The V and J ends lost 7 bases and 8 bases, in that order; junction bases with no gene match: 10. The CDR3 contains 13 residues. The CDR3 region has the DNA TGTGCCAGTAACCCCCCGGCAGGGGGAGGCTACACCTTC. Residues: CASNPPAGGGYTF.

V is TRBV28 and J is TRBJ2-3; 8 bases match TRBD2. The CDR3 sequence is 14 residues long. V trimming: 5 bases; J trimming: 5 bases; junction bases outside the gene matches: 6. Germline V lookup: CDR1 MDHEN, CDR2 SYDVKM. The CDR3 nucleotides read TGTGCCAGCAGTCCGGGGGGGCTTGGAGATACGCAGTATTTT. This codes for CASSPGGLGDTQYF. Full variable domain (remainder filled in from reference TRBV28 and TRBJ2-3): DVKVTQSSRYLVKRTGEKVFLECVQDMDHENMFWYRQDPGLGLRLIYFSYDVKMKEKGDIPEGYSVSREKKERFSLILESASTNQTSMYLCASSPGGLGDTQYFGPGTRLTVL.

This sequence joins TRBV2 and TRBJ1-4; D unresolved. Germline loops: CDR1 SNHLY, CDR2 FYNNEI. The CDR3 totals 14 residues. With 6 bases removed from V and 2 bases from J, the gap between germline ends came to 10 bases. The CDR3 spells CASRKLGTNEKLFF. CDR3 DNA: TGTGCCAGCAGGAAATTAGGGACTAATGAAAAACTGTTTTTT.

The chain employs TRBV7-2 and TRBJ2-1; no firm D call. CDR1 and CDR2 (germline): SGHTA, FQGNSA. Trimming removed 3 bases at V and 9 bases at J, with 12 bases between. This CDR3 is 13 amino acids long. The CDR3 sequence: CASSFRVRREQFF. DNA for the CDR3: TGTGCCAGCAGCTTCCGGGTACGTCGTGAGCAGTTCTTC.

The CDR3 protein is CASSNRYTGELFF. CDR3 coding DNA: TGTGCCAGTAGTAACCGGTACACCGGGGAGCTGTTTTTT. V is TRBV19 and J is TRBJ2-2; D is unclear. Germline assignment: CDR1 LNHDA and CDR2 SQIVND (reference sequence). There are 13 residues in the CDR3. Between the trimmed V and J ends, which lost 4 bases and 3 bases, there was a span of 6 bases.

The genes are TRBV5-4 and TRBJ1-1; tentative D call: TRBD1 (5 bases). The V and J ends lost 4 bases and 1 base respectively, with 8 bases between them. Germline V lookup: CDR1 SGHNT, CDR2 YYREEE (reference sequence). CDR3 length equals 13 residues. The CDR3 is CASSVGQNTEAFF. As DNA, the CDR3 is TGTGCCAGCAGCGTAGGACAGAACACTGAAGCTTTCTTT.

This clone was recorded a few times. The chain has TRBV6-2 or TRBV6-3 and TRBJ2-1; TRBD2 agrees at 7 bases. Unmatched junction bases numbered 4, after V lost 5 bases and J lost 9 bases. There are 12 residues in the CDR3. From germline, CDR1 is MNHEY and CDR2 SVGEGT. This chain's CDR3 is CASSRGSGEQFF. The CDR3 DNA follows: TGTGCCAGCAGTCGCGGGAGTGGTGAGCAGTTCTTC.

This clone has a single count. The chain joins TRBV19 to TRBJ2-2; 7 nucleotides align to TRBD2. Germline V CDR1 and CDR2: LNHDA, SQIVND (reference sequence). V lost 7 bases and J lost 4; bases outside the gene matches: 6. This CDR3 contains 14 residues. CDR3 nucleotide sequence: TGTGCCAGTAAGGCCCGGGAGGTCACCGGGGAGCTGTTTTTT. Translating it yields CASKAREVTGELFF.

The chain recombines TRBV18 with TRBJ2-1, with 8 bases lining up with TRBD1. Germline V gives CDR1 KGHSH, CDR2 LQKENI. This CDR3 is built from 16 residues. The ends lost 6 bases at V and 4 bases at J; junction bases unmatched: 11. CDR3 in amino acids: CASSPGQGVGYNEQFF. The CDR3 DNA is TGTGCCAGCTCCCCCGGACAGGGCGTTGGGTACAATGAGCAGTTCTTC.

The CDR3 bases are TGTGCCAGCAGCGAAGGGGTAGATACGCAGTATTTT. Protein sequence: CASSEGVDTQYF. The V gene is TRBV6-2 or TRBV6-3, the J gene TRBJ2-3, with D possibly matching TRBD1 (5 bases). Trimming stripped 6 bases from V and 5 bases from J, with 9 bases between. The germline CDR1 and CDR2 sequences are MNHEY and SVGEGT. The CDR3 length is 12 residues.

The rearrangement links TRBV2 to TRBJ2-1; 16 bases match TRBD2. V dropped 3 bases and J dropped 16; count of bases not matched to a gene: 12. This CDR3 region has 16 residues. Germline CDR1 and CDR2: SNHLY and FYNNEI. The CDR3 DNA sequence: TGTGCCAGCAGTGAGAGCCCGACGGGACTAGCGGGAGGGGTTTTCTTC. Amino acid sequence: CASSESPTGLAGGVFF.

This chain links TRBV6-2 or TRBV6-3 with TRBJ2-3; 8 nucleotides line up with TRBD2. The junction had 14 bases not matched to a gene; V was cut back by 2 bases and J by 4 bases. Germline CDR1 is MNHEY and CDR2 is SVGEGT. The CDR3 consists of 18 residues. CDR3 sequence (DNA): TGTGCCAGCAGTTACCCCACGGGGAGCGGGAGAGGTTCAGATACGCAGTATTTT. As protein: CASSYPTGSGRGSDTQYF.

The rearrangement joins TRBV6-2 or TRBV6-3 to TRBJ2-7, with D tentatively TRBD1 (6 bases). The CDR3 runs 14 residues. Germline V gene lookup returns CDR1 MNHEY and CDR2 SVGEGT. The V end lost 0 bases, the J end lost 5 bases, and 11 bases lay between the germline ends. CDR3 loop: CASSYSGGVDEQYF. DNA of the CDR3: TGTGCCAGCAGTTACTCAGGGGGAGTTGACGAGCAGTACTTC.

The chain is built from TRBV5-8 and TRBJ1-2; D unclear. Trimming took off 2 bases at V and 8 bases at J, with 16 bases between the two ends. This CDR3 is built from 14 residues. Germline V gene lookup returns CDR1 SGHTS and CDR2 YDEGEE. The DNA for the CDR3 is TGTGCCAGCAGCTTCAGAGTTGAGGGCGGCGGCTACACCTTC. Protein sequence: CASSFRVEGGGYTF.